The 7 T cell receptor beta chains below were found in one sample sequenced in a study of T cell responses to AZD1222 COVID-19 vaccine. Sequenced by immunoSEQ multiplex PCR; TCRdb stores in-frame clones only, minus some. The sample lists tens of thousands of clones, roughly four fifths occurring once. The sequencing here drew on peripheral blood, taken on day 0 of AZD1222 vaccination. The receptors here all came from an adult in good health.

This chain uses TRBV9 with TRBJ2-3, with D unclear. The germline CDR1 and CDR2 sequences are SGDLS and YYNGEE. The CDR3 spans 16 residues. Deletions cut 0 bases from V and 1 base from J, with 12 bases between. CDR3 bases: TGTGCCAGCAGCGTAGGGAACGGCGTGGGCACAGATACGCAGTATTTT. Amino acid sequence: CASSVGNGVGTDTQYF. Based on the CDR3 plus reference TRBV9 and TRBJ2-3, the full variable domain is DSGVTQTPKHLITATGQRVTLRCSPRSGDLSVYWYQQSLDQGLQFLIQYYNGEERAKGNILERFSAQQFPDLHSELNLSSLELGDSALYFCASSVGNGVGTDTQYFGPGTRLTVL.

The chain is built from TRBV5-4 and TRBJ1-2; weak D call: TRBD1 (5 bases). The germline CDR1 and CDR2 sequences are SGHNT and YYREEE (reference sequence). The CDR3 is 14 residues long. V was shortened by 7 bases and J by 8 bases, with 21 bases between the two germline ends. The CDR3 loop is CASSYTGTQGGYTF. The DNA of the CDR3 is TGTGCCAGCTCGTATACTGGGACCCAAGGGGGCTACACCTTC.

This chain links TRBV19 with TRBJ1-1; 8 nucleotides agree with TRBD1. J gave up 2 bases and V 5 bases, and 4 bases lay outside the gene matches. Germline-derived CDR1 and CDR2 are LNHDA and SQIVND (reference sequence). CDR3 length equals 14 residues. The DNA for the CDR3 is TGTGCCAGTAGTTTTTCAGGGGGCAACACTGAAGCTTTCTTT. As protein: CASSFSGGNTEAFF.

This chain connects TRBV9 to TRBJ2-5; D may correspond to TRBD1 or TRBD2 (5 bases each). Trimming took 3 bases from V and 4 from J, leaving 13 bases between them. The CDR3 is made up of 14 amino acids. CDR1 and CDR2 from the germline V gene are SGDLS and YYNGEE. CDR3 nucleotide sequence: TGTGCCAGCAGCGGGACTCTCGGGGCAGAGACCCAGTACTTC. Translation gives CASSGTLGAETQYF. The full variable domain, rest sourced from reference TRBV9 and TRBJ2-5, is DSGVTQTPKHLITATGQRVTLRCSPRSGDLSVYWYQQSLDQGLQFLIQYYNGEERAKGNILERFSAQQFPDLHSELNLSSLELGDSALYFCASSGTLGAETQYFGPGTRLLVL.

The chain employs TRBV6-2 or TRBV6-3 and TRBJ1-2; weak D call: TRBD1 (6 bases). Germline V gene data show CDR1 as MNHEY and CDR2 as SVGEGT. The CDR3 sequence is 13 residues long. V dropped 4 bases and J dropped 6 bases, with 12 bases sitting between them. Written as DNA, the CDR3 is TGTGCCAGCAGTTCGGGGGGCGCGGATGGCTACACCTTC. This sequence encodes CASSSGGADGYTF.

V gene TRBV4-3 combines with J gene TRBJ2-7; D is unclear. The V end lost 0 bases, the J end lost 3 bases, and 12 bases lay between the germline ends. The CDR3 has 15 amino acids. Germline V gene lookup returns CDR1 LGHNA and CDR2 YSLEER. The CDR3 DNA is TGCGCCAGCAGCCAAGATCTGGGCCAGAACTACGAGCAGTACTTC. It translates to CASSQDLGQNYEQYF.

This chain links TRBV7-8 with TRBJ2-2; D is unresolved. The CDR3 sequence is 13 residues long. V dropped 5 bases and J dropped 3 bases, with 7 bases sitting between them. Germline V CDR1 and CDR2: SGHVS, FQNEAQ. The CDR3 DNA follows: TGTGCCAGCAGCGGCACATACACCGGGGAGCTGTTTTTT. It specifies CASSGTYTGELFF.